Following are 2 T cell receptor beta chains from one sample sequenced in a study of shared clonotypes between healthy human individuals. Libraries were prepared by immunoSEQ multiplex PCR; TCRdb keeps only in-frame clonotypes and omits some of them. The profile shows some 2 million clones, 85% to 95% of them singletons. Naive CD8 cells lacked CD45RO and underwent positive selection for CCR7, leaving out terminally differentiated effector memory CD45RA+ cells. Material: naive CD8+ T cells sorted from blood. Receptors originate from a man between 18 and 35 years old in good health.

CDR3 DNA sequence: TGCGCCAGCAGCCTAACTCCGGGACAGTTTACCTACGAGCAGTACTTC. Amino acids: CASSLTPGQFTYEQYF. This sequence joins TRBV4-1 and TRBJ2-7; 7 bases align to TRBD1. Germline V lookup: CDR1 MGHRA, CDR2 YSYEKL. The CDR3 covers 16 residues. V lost 4 bases to trimming and J lost 2 bases; unmatched junction nucleotides: 11.

The J gene is TRBJ1-5, the V gene TRBV4-1; the D is unclear. Looked up from germline, CDR1 is MGHRA and CDR2 is YSYEKL. The length of the CDR3 is 15 residues. V was pared by 1 base and J by 5 bases, with 12 bases between. DNA of the CDR3: TGCGCCAGCAGCCAAGTGCCCGGGTCCGATCAGCCCCAGCATTTT. Its protein product is CASSQVPGSDQPQHF.